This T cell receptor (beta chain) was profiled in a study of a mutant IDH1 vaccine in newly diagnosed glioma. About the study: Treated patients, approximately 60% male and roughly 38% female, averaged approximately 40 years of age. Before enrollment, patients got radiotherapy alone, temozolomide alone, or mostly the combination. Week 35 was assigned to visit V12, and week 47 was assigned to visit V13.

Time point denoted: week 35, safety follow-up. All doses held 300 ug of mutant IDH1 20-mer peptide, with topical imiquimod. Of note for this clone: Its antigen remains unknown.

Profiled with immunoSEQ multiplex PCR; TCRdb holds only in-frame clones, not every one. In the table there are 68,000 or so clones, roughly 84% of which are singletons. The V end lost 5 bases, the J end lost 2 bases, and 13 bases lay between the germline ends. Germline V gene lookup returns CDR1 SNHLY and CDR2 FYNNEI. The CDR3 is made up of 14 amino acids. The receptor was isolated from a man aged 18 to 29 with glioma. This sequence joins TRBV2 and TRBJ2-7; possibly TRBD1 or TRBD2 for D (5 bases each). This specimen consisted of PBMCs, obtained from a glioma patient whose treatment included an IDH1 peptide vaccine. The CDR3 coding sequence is TGTGCCAGCAGTTCGGGGACGGCCACCTACGAGCAGTACTTC. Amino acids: CASSSGTATYEQYF.